This T cell receptor (beta chain) emerged from a study of blood T cell repertoires in COVID-19 (TCRdb year 2020). Notes on the research overall: The collaborator samples originated in the United States, Italy and Spain and spanned the acute and convalescent phases of COVID-19. Samples came from the ongoing ImmuneRACE study (first 160 participants) plus 1,254 subjects from 6 global collaborators. Where available, HLA class I and class II types were taken from metadata supplied by the sample provider and were not determined by assay-based typing. The repertoires were made available in a free public database intended to serve as a resource for research on the immune response to SARS-CoV-2. Subjects who had been exposed to COVID-19, were actively infected with it, or had recovered from it provided the deeply sampled blood TCRbeta repertoires that made up the dataset. The prospective study material was composed of cDNA or gDNA derived from T cells, B-cell-depleted T cells, or PBMCs. Nearly every sample came with metadata listing a de-identified subject ID, COVID-19 status, age in years and sex.

Enrolling through a virtual design, the prospective study's participants ranged in age from about 18 to 100 years and lived across roughly 23 United States geographic areas. Cohort assignment in the prospective study relied on participant-reported clinical history from a screening survey and a study questionnaire. Exposed participants had been in contact, within 2 weeks of entering the study, with a person who had a PCR-confirmed or clinician-diagnosed case of COVID-19. In the prospective study, whole blood, serum and a nasopharyngeal or oropharyngeal swab were collected from each participant by mobile phlebotomists. Additional blood draws and questionnaires over an approximately two-month period could optionally be provided by prospective study participants. Before DNA extraction, blood samples from the prospective study were shipped at room temperature or frozen. The germline V gene (reference sequence) gives CDR1 as SEHNR and CDR2 as FQNEAQ. Trimming at the junction amounts to 5 bases on V and 6 bases on J, and the germline ends lie 5 bases apart. From its cysteine to its phenylalanine, the CDR3 spans 12 amino acids. The only DNA kept is the CDR3, 36 bases in frame from the first base.

In regard to this clone: Its antigen is unknown. Base quality data are lacking; no much larger clone is found one base away.

The immunoSEQ Assay, a bias-controlled multiplex PCR, was used to amplify TCRbeta CDR3 regions from genomic DNA. For the original study's pipeline: The number of nucleated cells in each sample was estimated by amplification of reference gene primers within the assay. Sequence reads were collapsed and filtered to measure the absolute abundance of every unique TCRbeta CDR3 rearrangement. For each sample, productive Simpson clonality was calculated by taking the square root of Simpson's diversity index across productive rearrangements. The table was pulled from immuneACCESS by TCRdb, which kept in-frame rearrangements only. Such tables lose some clones; where checked, under half of the loss comes from unresolved V genes, and the rest has no known cause. The D gene and trimming were derived from the DNA, and the V and J assignments and clone size from that table. Counted in this sample were some 190,000 clones; 84% of them appeared once. The ten largest clones take up around 2.9% of the sample.

Points the paper makes about the study in general: Clinical and demographic metadata were provided uncurated, with the amount varying by source and participant.

Rearrangement joined TRBV7-9 to TRBJ1-6; confidence is insufficient to name the D gene. Sequencing input: PBMCs or T cells enriched from blood (not recorded which). The clonotype originates from a woman in her twenties or thirties who had been exposed to COVID-19. The sequence in DNA is TGTGCCAGCAGCCTTGTTAATTCACCCCTCCACTTT. It translates as CASSLVNSPLHF. The variable domain in full, with residues beyond the CDR3 obtained from the reference TRBV7-9 and TRBJ1-6 genes, is DTGVSQNPRHKITKRGQNVTFRCDPISEHNRLYWYRQTLGQGPEFLTYFQNEAQLEKSRLLSDRFSAERPKGSFSTLEIQRTEQGDSAMYLCASSLVNSPLHFGNGTRLTVT.